The clone carrying this T cell receptor beta chain was seen repeatedly, ten times or more. Its antigen is not identified. V gave up 6 bases and J gave up 2 bases, with 7 bases separating them. The CDR3 sequence is 13 residues long. Germline V gene lookup returns CDR1 WSHSY and CDR2 SAAADI. This record belongs to a study of T cells in Graves' hyperthyroidism and ophthalmopathy. Study details: The blood sample was taken at first diagnosis, before treatment began. Study outcomes and limitations: Model output signaled ophthalmopathy a median around 5.9 months ahead of onset.

The study excluded patients with uncontrolled infection, other autoimmune disease, pregnancy or lactation. The blood sample dates from first hyperthyroidism diagnosis, preceding any ophthalmopathy symptoms. There were TCR beta CDR3 regions amplified from RNA transcripts. A first-round RT-PCR of the TCR CDR3 used the HTBI primer set. Using its own MiXCR run on the multiplex PCR reads, TCRdb lists one record per CDR3 protein. The table records about 130,000 distinct CDR3 sequences, around 21% of them present only once. V usage is TRBV10-2 and J usage is TRBJ1-4; no reliable D call. Sequenced material: blood. This TCR derives from a woman between 50 and 59 years old with Graves' hyperthyroidism that later progressed to Graves' ophthalmopathy. The CDR3 DNA sequence: TGCGCCAGCAGCGGGCGGACTAATGAAAAACTGTTTTTT. Its translation: CASSGRTNEKLFF.